The subject of this entry is one T cell receptor beta chain. This specimen comes from a study of Tregs in tolerant kidney transplant recipients. Libraries were prepared by immunoSEQ multiplex PCR; TCRdb keeps only in-frame clonotypes and omits some of them. The data hold 240,000 or so clones, with 65% to 85% observed a single time. The sequence was collected from a human donor in good health. Sequenced sample: CD4+ T cells from blood.

CDR3 in amino acids: CASSLGAGSSGSYNSPLHF. CDR3 nucleotide sequence: TGTGCCAGCAGCTTGGGGGCAGGGTCAAGTGGTTCCTATAATTCACCCCTCCACTTT. The rearrangement joins TRBV5-8 to TRBJ1-6, with D possibly TRBD1 on 5 matching bases. The V gene's germline CDR1 is SGHTS and CDR2 YDEGEE. The length of the CDR3 is 19 residues. V gave up 0 bases and J gave up 1 base, with 17 bases separating them.